This is a list of T cell receptor beta chains from one sample in a study of blood T cell repertoires in COVID-19. Measured with immunoSEQ multiplex PCR; TCRdb has only the in-frame clones, and not every one. Among approximately 61,000 clones listed, approximately 83% were seen once. The sequencing sample was made of peripheral blood. The receptors shown here come from a human donor in a cohort sampled during active COVID-19. The conserved cysteine and the conserved F or W are not part of the CDR3 here.

V	J	CDR3
TRBV9	TRBJ2-6	ASSVVGSGANVLT
TRBV5-4	TRBJ1-2	ASSMEVQGYGYT
TRBV4-2	TRBJ2-1	ASSQDLGTSFSF
TRBV5-4	TRBJ1-2	ASSVTGGNPHGYT
TRBV27	TRBJ2-3	ASSTSGRTDTQY
TRBV7-2	TRBJ2-1	ASSLFPRDRNEQF
TRBV27	TRBJ1-5	ASSLWGGSNQPQH
TRBV7-9	TRBJ2-1	ASSLGGTGRQF
TRBV19	TRBJ2-1	ASSIVLAGEQF
TRBV4-2	TRBJ2-2	ASSPEKSLNTGELF
TRBV5-5	TRBJ1-2	ASSPRGGGGYT
TRBV12-3/TRBV12-4	TRBJ1-4	ASSFLGQGELF
TRBV30	TRBJ2-7	AWSRTQGEQY
TRBV2	TRBJ1-5	ASSERAGGNQPQH
TRBV14	TRBJ2-7	ASSPGTRLWEQY
TRBV11-2	TRBJ2-1	ASSAGAGVHNEQF
TRBV28	TRBJ2-5	ASFGGLIETQY
TRBV5-6	TRBJ2-5	ASSLGQETQY